The entry below describes one T cell receptor beta chain. Its specificity is not known. This CDR3 has 17 residues. The sample is drawn from a study of human versus mouse CDR3 diversity and MHC coevolution. Study-level findings and limits: Among all groups, two of three human donors showed least clonal inequality. Compared with mice, human CDR3s carried more deletions and insertions on average.

Produced via immunoSEQ multiplex PCR; TCRdb's table is partial and in-frame only. The sample yields fewer than 80,000 clones, about nine tenths seen once. The source is a person aged 30-70 years in good health. V is TRBV21-1 and J is TRBJ2-1; the DNA was not used to check the table's D call, TRBD2. TRBV21-1 is a recognized pseudogene. The sample was naive CD4+ T cells from blood. Noted subset: CD45RO-negative CD62L-positive naive CD4 T cells. The CDR3 loop is CASSKFLAGDPYSGQFF. In nucleotides, the CDR3 is TGTGCCAGCAGCAAATTCCTAGCGGGAGACCCCTACAGTGGGCAGTTCTTC.